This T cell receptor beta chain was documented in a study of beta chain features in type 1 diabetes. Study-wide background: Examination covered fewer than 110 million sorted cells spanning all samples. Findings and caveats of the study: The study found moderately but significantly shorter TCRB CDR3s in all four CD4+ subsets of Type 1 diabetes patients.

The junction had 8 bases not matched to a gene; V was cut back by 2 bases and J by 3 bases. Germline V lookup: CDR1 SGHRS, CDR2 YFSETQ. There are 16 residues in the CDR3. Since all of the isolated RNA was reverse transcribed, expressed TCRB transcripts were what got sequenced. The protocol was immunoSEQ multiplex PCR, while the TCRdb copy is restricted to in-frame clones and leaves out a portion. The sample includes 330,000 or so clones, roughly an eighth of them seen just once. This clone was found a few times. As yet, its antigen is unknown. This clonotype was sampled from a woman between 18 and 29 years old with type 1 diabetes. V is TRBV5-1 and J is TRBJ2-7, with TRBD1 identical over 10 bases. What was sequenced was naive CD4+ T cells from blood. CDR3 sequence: CASSLPSGTGVYEQYF. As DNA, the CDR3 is TGCGCCAGCAGCTTACCTTCCGGGACAGGGGTCTACGAGCAGTACTTC.